Listed here are 20 T cell receptor beta chains from one sample, sequenced in a study of identical twins. From the 5' RACE reads, TCRdb called clonotypes with MiXCR, one entry per CDR3 protein. The table lists nearly 650,000 distinct CDR3 sequences, around 7.4% of them singletons. The same data also contributed to another study, on yellow fever vaccine responses in identical twins.

Sequenced: PBMCs. These receptors were taken from a woman aged 18-29 years in good health.

V gene TRBV10-3 combines with J gene TRBJ2-7; perhaps TRBD1 as D (6 bases). The CDR3 spans 14 residues. Looked up from germline, CDR1 is ENHRY and CDR2 is SYGVKD. Deletions cut 0 bases from V and 5 bases from J, with 11 bases between. DNA of the CDR3: TGTGCCATCAGTGAGTCAACAGGGACCCACGAGCAGTACGTC. Protein: CAISESTGTHEQYV.

This clonotype showed up many times. CDR3 protein: CASSQAGGWNEQFF. In DNA form, the CDR3 reads TGTGCCAGCAGCCAAGCTGGGGGCTGGAATGAGCAGTTCTTC. The V and J genes are TRBV3-1 and TRBJ2-1, with D perhaps matching TRBD1 (6 bases). Trimming took 1 base from V and 7 from J, leaving 11 bases between them. Germline V lookup: CDR1 LGHDT, CDR2 YNNKEL (reference sequence). The CDR3 covers 14 residues.

This clonotype was recorded many times. The chain couples TRBV5-5 to TRBJ2-4; tentative D call: TRBD2 (6 bases). CDR3 size: 14 residues. Trimming shortened V by 4 bases and J by 8 bases, and 16 bases separated the two germline ends. Germline assignment: CDR1 SGHKS and CDR2 YYEKEE (reference sequence). The CDR3 coding sequence is TGTGCCAGCAGCGACCCCTCTGGAGGGGACATTCAGTACTTC. This sequence encodes CASSDPSGGDIQYF.

The table lists this clonotype with a few counts. The rearrangement joins TRBV20-1 to TRBJ2-7; 9 nucleotides agree with TRBD2. Trimming at V came to 6 bases and at J to 11 bases, leaving 11 bases not matched to a gene. Germline V gene data show CDR1 as DFQATT and CDR2 as SNEGSKA (reference sequence). CDR3 size: 12 residues. Here the CDR3 reads CSATLAGSGEYF. For the CDR3, the DNA is TGCAGTGCCACTCTAGCGGGAAGCGGAGAGTACTTC.

This clonotype was observed a handful of times. The chain links TRBV7-9 to TRBJ2-7, with 9 bases fitting TRBD2. This CDR3 has 14 residues. J lost 1 base, V lost 5 bases, and 3 bases had no gene match. CDR1 and CDR2 from the germline V gene are SEHNR and FQNEAQ (reference sequence). The CDR3, as DNA: TGTGCCAGCAGCCGGCGGGGGGGATCCTACGAGCAGTACGTC. Its translation is CASSRRGGSYEQYV.

This clonotype has only a few counts. The chain uses TRBV3-1 and TRBJ2-5; D gene uncertain. The CDR3 length is 15 residues. Germline CDR1 reads LGHDT; CDR2 reads YNNKEL (reference sequence). V was pared by 1 base and J by 7 bases, with 16 bases between. This chain's CDR3 is CASSQAPGPSGTQYF. The DNA of the CDR3 is TGTGCCAGCAGCCAAGCCCCCGGGCCCTCCGGGACCCAGTACTTC.

This clonotype has ten or more counts. The chain is built from TRBV5-1 and TRBJ2-1; the D is unclear. V dropped 0 bases and J dropped 1 base, with 11 bases sitting between them. Germline V gene data show CDR1 as SGHRS and CDR2 as YFSETQ. This CDR3 spans 16 amino acids. For the CDR3, the DNA is TGCGCCAGCAGCTTGGAGGTGGGTTTGTCCTACAATGAGCAGTTCTTC. It yields the protein CASSLEVGLSYNEQFF.

In its sample, this clonotype was seen many times. This chain uses TRBV3-1 with TRBJ2-1, with unresolved D. Germline-derived CDR1 and CDR2 are LGHDT and YNNKEL (reference sequence). Trimming took off 1 base at V and 2 bases at J, with 9 bases between the two ends. CDR3 size: 15 residues. The CDR3 sequence: CASSQGGGPYNEQFF. CDR3 DNA: TGTGCCAGCAGCCAAGGCGGCGGTCCCTACAATGAGCAGTTCTTC.

This clonotype was counted between two and nine times. The junction differs from germline at one of its ends, possibly a read error. The chain uses TRBV29-1 and TRBJ2-5; D is unresolved. The CDR3 has 10 residues. The germline V gene encodes CDR1 SQVTM and CDR2 ANQGSEA. The DNA for the CDR3 is TGCAGCGTCCGTCTAGAGACCCAGCACTTC. It specifies CSVRLETQHF.

The chain joins TRBV12-3 or TRBV12-4 to TRBJ2-5; 12 nucleotides match TRBD2. The CDR3 loop spans 15 amino acids. The trim removed 5 bases at V and 9 bases at J, leaving 10 bases unmatched. Written as DNA, the CDR3 is TGTGCCAGCAGTAGACTAGCGGGAGAGCCCGGGGCCCAGTACTTC. It codes for CASSRLAGEPGAQYF.

The chain links TRBV7-9 to TRBJ2-7; 10 nucleotides agree with TRBD1. This CDR3 has 15 residues. Germline-derived CDR1 and CDR2 are SEHNR and FQNEAQ (reference sequence). With V trimmed by 1 base and J by 6 bases, 6 bases remained unmatched. This CDR3 reads CASSLGQGALSEQYV. The CDR3 DNA follows: TGTGCCAGCAGCTTAGGACAGGGGGCGCTGTCCGAGCAGTACGTC.

The chain recombines TRBV6-1 with TRBJ2-1; the D is unclear. Trimming removed 3 bases from V and 5 bases from J, with 11 bases in between. In germline, CDR1 is MNHNS, CDR2 SASEGT. CDR3 length: 14 residues. The CDR3: CASSDLRTNNEQFF. The CDR3 DNA sequence: TGTGCCAGCAGTGATTTGCGAACCAACAATGAGCAGTTCTTC.

Only a few counts were recorded for this clonotype. The chain carries TRBV5-6 and TRBJ1-1, with D possibly TRBD1 on 5 matching bases. This CDR3 is built from 13 residues. Trimming took 0 bases from V and 6 from J, leaving 9 bases between them. The germline gives CDR1 SGHDT, CDR2 YYEEEE. The CDR3 is CASSLGGRPEAFF. For the CDR3, the DNA is TGTGCCAGCAGCTTGGGGGGACGCCCTGAAGCTTTCTTT.

This clonotype was counted ten times or more. The genes are TRBV11-2 and TRBJ2-7; D uncertain. V was trimmed by 5 bases and J by 6 bases, leaving 14 bases between them. Germline CDR1 reads SGHAT; CDR2 reads FQNNGV. The CDR3 contains 13 residues. CDR3 DNA: TGTGCCAGCAGCCCCTCTGGAGTCAGCGAGCAGTACTTC. It specifies CASSPSGVSEQYF. The full variable domain, rest sourced from reference TRBV11-2 and TRBJ2-7, is EAGVAQSPRYKIIEKRQSVAFWCNPISGHATLYWYQQILGQGPKLLIQFQNNGVVDDSQLPKDRFSAERLKGVDSTLKIQPAKLEDSAVYLCASSPSGVSEQYFGPGTRLTVT.

This clonotype appeared many times. The V and J genes are TRBV7-8 and TRBJ1-5; 10 nucleotides line up with TRBD1. V was pared by 1 base and J by 6 bases, with 6 bases of the junction left unmatched. The CDR3 spans 16 residues. Germline loops: CDR1 SGHVS, CDR2 FQNEAQ. The CDR3 region has the DNA TGTGCCAGCAGCTTAGAATGGGGGGACAGGGGTCAGCCCCAGCATTTT. As protein: CASSLEWGDRGQPQHF.

The gene calls are TRBV5-5 and TRBJ2-1; 12 positions match TRBD2. V was clipped by 5 bases and J by 9 bases; unmatched bases: 9. This CDR3 has 15 amino acids. Germline-derived CDR1 and CDR2 are SGHKS and YYEKEE (reference sequence). CDR3 protein: CASRGLAGGRGEQFF. Here the CDR3 DNA reads TGTGCCAGCAGGGGTCTAGCGGGGGGGCGTGGTGAGCAGTTCTTC.

The chain is built from TRBV7-2 and TRBJ2-2; possibly TRBD1 for D (6 bases). The CDR3 consists of 15 residues. V was pared by 3 bases and J by 5 bases, with 13 bases between. Germline V CDR1 and CDR2: SGHTA, FQGNSA. DNA for the CDR3: TGTGCCAGCAGCTTTGGCCAGGGGAAGACCGGGGAGCTGTTTTTT. This codes for CASSFGQGKTGELFF.

The chain couples TRBV25-1 to TRBJ2-3, with D tentatively TRBD2 (5 bases). Trimming stripped 1 base from V and 0 bases from J, with 11 bases between. CDR3 length: 16 residues. Germline loops: CDR1 MGHDK, CDR2 SYGVNS. The CDR3 is CASSEWGAASTDTQYF. CDR3 in DNA: TGTGCCAGCAGTGAATGGGGAGCCGCTAGCACAGATACGCAGTATTTT.

This clonotype was seen more than once but under ten times. V is TRBV24-1 and J is TRBJ2-1, with D tentatively TRBD1 (6 bases). The CDR3 is 14 residues long. Trimming shortened V by 3 bases and J by 6 bases, and 11 bases separated the two germline ends. Germline V gene data show CDR1 as KGHDR and CDR2 as SFDVKD. The CDR3 nucleotides are TGTGCCACCAGTGATACCCGAGGGGGCAATGAGCAGTTCTTC. This gives the protein CATSDTRGGNEQFF.

In its sample, this clonotype was seen a few times. This rearrangement joins TRBV18 to TRBJ2-2; 7 bases agree with TRBD1. CDR1 and CDR2 from the germline V gene are KGHSH and LQKENI. The CDR3 runs to 16 residues. The V and J ends lost 3 bases and 0 bases, in that order; junction bases with no gene match: 4. Written as DNA, the CDR3 is TGTGCCAGCTCACCGCGACAGGGTCCGAACACCGGGGAGCTGTTTTTT. Translated, it gives CASSPRQGPNTGELFF.